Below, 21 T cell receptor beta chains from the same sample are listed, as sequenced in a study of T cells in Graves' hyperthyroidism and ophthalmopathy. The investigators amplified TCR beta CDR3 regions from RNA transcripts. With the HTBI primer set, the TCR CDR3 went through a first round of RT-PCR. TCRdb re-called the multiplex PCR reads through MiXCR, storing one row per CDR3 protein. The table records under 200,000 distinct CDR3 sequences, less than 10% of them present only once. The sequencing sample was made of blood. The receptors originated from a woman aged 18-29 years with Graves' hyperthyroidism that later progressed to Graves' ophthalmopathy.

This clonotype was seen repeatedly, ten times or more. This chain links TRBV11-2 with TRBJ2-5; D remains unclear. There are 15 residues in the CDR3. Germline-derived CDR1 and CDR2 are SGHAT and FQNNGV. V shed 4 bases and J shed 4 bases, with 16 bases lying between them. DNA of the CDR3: TGTGCCAGCAGCTCGTGGCAAAAAACGGCAGAGACCCAGTACTTC. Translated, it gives CASSSWQKTAETQYF.

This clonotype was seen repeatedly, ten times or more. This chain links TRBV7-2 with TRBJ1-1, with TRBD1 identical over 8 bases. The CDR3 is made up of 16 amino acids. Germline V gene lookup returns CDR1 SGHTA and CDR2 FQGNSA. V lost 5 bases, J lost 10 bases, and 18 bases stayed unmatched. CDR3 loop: CASSTHASGTGVPAFF. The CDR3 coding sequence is TGTGCCAGCAGCACACACGCCTCCGGGACAGGTGTCCCAGCTTTCTTT.

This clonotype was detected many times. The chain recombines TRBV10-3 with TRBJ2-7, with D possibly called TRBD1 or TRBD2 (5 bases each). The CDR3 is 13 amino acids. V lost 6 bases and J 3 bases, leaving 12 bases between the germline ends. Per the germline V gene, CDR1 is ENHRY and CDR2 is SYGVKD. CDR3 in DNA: TGTGCCATCAGAAGGTCAGGGAGCTACGAGCAGTACTTC. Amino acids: CAIRRSGSYEQYF.

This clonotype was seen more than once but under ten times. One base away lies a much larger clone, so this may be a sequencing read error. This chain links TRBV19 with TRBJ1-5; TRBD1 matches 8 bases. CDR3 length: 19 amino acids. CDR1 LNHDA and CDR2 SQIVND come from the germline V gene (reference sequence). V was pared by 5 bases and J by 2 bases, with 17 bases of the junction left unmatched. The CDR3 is CASSRKPDRGRNRNQPQHF. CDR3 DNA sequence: TGTGCCAGTAGTCGTAAGCCAGACAGGGGCAGGAATCGCAATCAGCCCCAGCATTTT. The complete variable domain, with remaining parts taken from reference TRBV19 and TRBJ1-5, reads DGGITQSPKYLFRKEGQNVTLSCEQNLNHDAMYWYRQDPGQGLRLIYYSQIVNDFQKGDIAEGYSVSREKKESFPLTVTSAQKNPTAFYLCASSRKPDRGRNRNQPQHFGDGTRLSIL.

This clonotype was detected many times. The CDR3 DNA follows: TGTGCCAGCAGCGCATCAAGGGGGGGCACTGAAGCTTTCTTT. Translated, it gives CASSASRGGTEAFF. The chain uses TRBV7-6 and TRBJ1-1; D might be TRBD1 (6 bases). The V and J ends lost 5 bases and 4 bases respectively, with 14 bases between them. The CDR3 is made up of 14 amino acids. Per germline, CDR1 SGHVS and CDR2 FNYEAQ.

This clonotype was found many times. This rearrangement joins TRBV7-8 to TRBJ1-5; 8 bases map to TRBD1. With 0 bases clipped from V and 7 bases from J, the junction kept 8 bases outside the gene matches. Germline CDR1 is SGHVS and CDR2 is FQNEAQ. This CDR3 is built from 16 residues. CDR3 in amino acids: CASSLAPTGVAQPQHF. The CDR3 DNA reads TGTGCCAGCAGCTTAGCGCCGACAGGGGTGGCCCAGCCCCAGCATTTT.

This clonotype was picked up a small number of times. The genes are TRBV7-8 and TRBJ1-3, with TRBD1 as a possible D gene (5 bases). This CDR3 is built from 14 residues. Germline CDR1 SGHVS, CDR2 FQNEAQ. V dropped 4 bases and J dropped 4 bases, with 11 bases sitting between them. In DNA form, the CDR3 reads TGTGCCAGCAGCTGGGACTTTTCCGGAAACACCATATATTTT. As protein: CASSWDFSGNTIYF.

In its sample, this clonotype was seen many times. CDR3 coding DNA: TGTGCCACCAGCAGAGATGACGGACAGGGTTTCACTGAAGCTTTCTTT. It specifies CATSRDDGQGFTEAFF. V gene TRBV15 combines with J gene TRBJ1-1, with TRBD1 identical over 8 bases. The CDR3 is 16 amino acids. Germline values: CDR1 LNHNV, CDR2 YYDKDF (reference sequence). V trimming: 0 bases; J trimming: 4 bases; junction bases outside the gene matches: 7.

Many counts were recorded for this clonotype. CDR3 loop: CASRGKGGGPSYNEQFF. The DNA of the CDR3 is TGTGCCAGCAGGGGCAAAGGGGGGGGGCCCTCCTACAATGAGCAGTTCTTC. This sequence joins TRBV7-9 and TRBJ2-1, with a weak D call TRBD2 (7 bases). Germline V gene sequence: CDR1 SEHNR, CDR2 FQNEAQ (reference sequence). The V end was cut by 6 bases, the J end by 0 bases, with 18 bases between. The CDR3 covers 17 residues.

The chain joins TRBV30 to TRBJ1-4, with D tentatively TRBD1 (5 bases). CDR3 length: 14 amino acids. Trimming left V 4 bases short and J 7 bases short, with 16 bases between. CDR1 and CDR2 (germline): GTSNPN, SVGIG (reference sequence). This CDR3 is CAWTFTGPGEKLFF. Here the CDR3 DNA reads TGTGCCTGGACCTTCACAGGCCCTGGTGAAAAACTGTTTTTT.

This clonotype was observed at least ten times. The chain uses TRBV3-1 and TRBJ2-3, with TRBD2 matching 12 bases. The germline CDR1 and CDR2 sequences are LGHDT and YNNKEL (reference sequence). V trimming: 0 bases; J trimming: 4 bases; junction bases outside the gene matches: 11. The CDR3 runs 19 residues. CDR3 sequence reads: CASSQDSLAGGPVADTQYF. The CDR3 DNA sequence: TGTGCCAGCAGCCAAGATAGCCTAGCGGGAGGGCCAGTGGCAGATACGCAGTATTTT.

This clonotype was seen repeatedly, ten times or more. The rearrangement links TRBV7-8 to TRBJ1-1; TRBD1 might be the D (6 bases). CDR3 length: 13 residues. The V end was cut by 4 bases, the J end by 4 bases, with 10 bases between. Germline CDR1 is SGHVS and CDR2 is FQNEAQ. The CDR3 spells CASSYKGGTEAFF. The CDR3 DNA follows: TGTGCCAGCAGCTATAAAGGGGGCACTGAAGCTTTCTTT.

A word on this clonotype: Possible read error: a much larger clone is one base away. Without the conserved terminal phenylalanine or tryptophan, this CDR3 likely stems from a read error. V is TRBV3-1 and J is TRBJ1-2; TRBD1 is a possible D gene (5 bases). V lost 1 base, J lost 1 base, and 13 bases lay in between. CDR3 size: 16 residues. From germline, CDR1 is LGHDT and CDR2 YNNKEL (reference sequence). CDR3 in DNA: TGTGCCAGCAGCCAAGTCACGGGGACGGTTAACTATGGCTACACCTCC. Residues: CASSQVTGTVNYGYTS.

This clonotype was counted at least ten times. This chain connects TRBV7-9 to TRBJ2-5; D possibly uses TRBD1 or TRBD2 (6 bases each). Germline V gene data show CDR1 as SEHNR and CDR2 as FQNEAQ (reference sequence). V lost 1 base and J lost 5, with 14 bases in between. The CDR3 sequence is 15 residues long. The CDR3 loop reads CASSLVRGRKETQYF. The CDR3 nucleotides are TGTGCCAGCAGCTTAGTCCGGGGGCGGAAGGAGACCCAGTACTTC.

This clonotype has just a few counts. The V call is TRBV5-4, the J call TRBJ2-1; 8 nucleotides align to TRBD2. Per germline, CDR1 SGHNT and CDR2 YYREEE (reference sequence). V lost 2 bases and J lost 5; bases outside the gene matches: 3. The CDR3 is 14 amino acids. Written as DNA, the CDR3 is TGTGCCAGCAGCTTTACTAGCGGAGACAATGAGCAGTTCTTC. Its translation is CASSFTSGDNEQFF.

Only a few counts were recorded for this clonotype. For the CDR3, the DNA is TGTGCCACCGAAGCTAGCGGGGGCTACAATGAGCAGTTCTTC. As protein: CATEASGGYNEQFF. The chain recombines TRBV6-2 or TRBV6-3 with TRBJ2-1, with 10 bases lining up with TRBD2. Trimming at V came to 10 bases and at J to 3 bases, leaving 6 bases not matched to a gene. This CDR3 contains 14 residues. Germline V gene lookup returns CDR1 MNHEY and CDR2 SVGEGT.

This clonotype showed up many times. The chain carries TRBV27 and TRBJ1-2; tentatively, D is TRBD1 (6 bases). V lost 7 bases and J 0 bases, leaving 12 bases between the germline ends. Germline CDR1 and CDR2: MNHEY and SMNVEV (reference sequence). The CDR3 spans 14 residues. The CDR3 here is CASKGHRANYGYTF. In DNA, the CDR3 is TGTGCCAGCAAGGGCCACAGGGCTAACTATGGCTACACCTTC.

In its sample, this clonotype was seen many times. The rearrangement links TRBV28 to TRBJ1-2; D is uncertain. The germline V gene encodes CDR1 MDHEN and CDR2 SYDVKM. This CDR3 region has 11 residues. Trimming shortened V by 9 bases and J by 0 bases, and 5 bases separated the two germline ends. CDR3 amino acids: CASLANYGYTF. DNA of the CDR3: TGTGCCAGTTTAGCTAACTATGGCTACACCTTC.

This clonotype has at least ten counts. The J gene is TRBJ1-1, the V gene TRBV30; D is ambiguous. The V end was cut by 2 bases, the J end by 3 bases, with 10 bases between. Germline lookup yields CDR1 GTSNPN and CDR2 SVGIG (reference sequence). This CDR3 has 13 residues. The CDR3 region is CAWSSLRDTEAFF. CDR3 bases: TGTGCCTGGAGTTCGTTAAGGGACACTGAAGCTTTCTTT.

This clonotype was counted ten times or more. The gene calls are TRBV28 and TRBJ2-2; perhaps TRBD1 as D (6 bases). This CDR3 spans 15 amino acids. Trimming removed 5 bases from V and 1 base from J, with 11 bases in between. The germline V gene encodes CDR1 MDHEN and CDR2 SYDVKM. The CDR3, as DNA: TGTGCCAGCAGTGCTTACAGGGTGAACACCGGGGAGCTGTTTTTT. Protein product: CASSAYRVNTGELFF.

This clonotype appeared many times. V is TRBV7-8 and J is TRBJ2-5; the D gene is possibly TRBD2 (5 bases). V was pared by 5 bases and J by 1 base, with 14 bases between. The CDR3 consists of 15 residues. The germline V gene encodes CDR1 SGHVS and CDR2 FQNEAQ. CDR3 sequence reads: CASSPSRVVQETQYF. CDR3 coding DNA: TGTGCCAGCAGCCCCTCGCGGGTGGTCCAAGAGACCCAGTACTTC.